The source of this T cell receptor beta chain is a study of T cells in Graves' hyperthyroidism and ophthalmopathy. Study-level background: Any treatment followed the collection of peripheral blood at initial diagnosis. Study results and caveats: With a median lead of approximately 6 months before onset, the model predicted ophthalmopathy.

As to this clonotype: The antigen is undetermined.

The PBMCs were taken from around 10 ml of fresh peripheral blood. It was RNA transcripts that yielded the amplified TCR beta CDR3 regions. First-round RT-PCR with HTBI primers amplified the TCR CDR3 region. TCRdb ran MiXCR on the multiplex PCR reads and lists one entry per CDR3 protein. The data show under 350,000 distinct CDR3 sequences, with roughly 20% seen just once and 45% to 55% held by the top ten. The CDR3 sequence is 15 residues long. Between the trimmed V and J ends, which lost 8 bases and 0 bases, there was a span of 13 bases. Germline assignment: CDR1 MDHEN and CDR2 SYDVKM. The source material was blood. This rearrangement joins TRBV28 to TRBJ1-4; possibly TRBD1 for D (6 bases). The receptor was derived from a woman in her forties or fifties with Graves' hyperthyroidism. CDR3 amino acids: CASGAGVTTNEKLFF. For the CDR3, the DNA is TGTGCCAGCGGCGCAGGGGTTACAACTAATGAAAAACTGTTTTTT.